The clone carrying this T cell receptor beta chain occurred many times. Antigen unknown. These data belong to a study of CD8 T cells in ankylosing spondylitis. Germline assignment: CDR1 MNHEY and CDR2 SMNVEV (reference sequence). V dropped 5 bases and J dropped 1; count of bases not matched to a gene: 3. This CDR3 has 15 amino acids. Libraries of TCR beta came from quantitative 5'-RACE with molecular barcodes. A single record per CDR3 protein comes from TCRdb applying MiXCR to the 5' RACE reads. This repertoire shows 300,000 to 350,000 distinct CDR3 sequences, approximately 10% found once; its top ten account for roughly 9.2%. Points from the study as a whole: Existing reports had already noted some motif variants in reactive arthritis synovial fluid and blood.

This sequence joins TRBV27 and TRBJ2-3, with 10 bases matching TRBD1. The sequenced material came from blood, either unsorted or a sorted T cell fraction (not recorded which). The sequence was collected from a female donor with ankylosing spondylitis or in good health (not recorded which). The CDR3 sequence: CASSRGTGGTDTQYF. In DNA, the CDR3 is TGTGCCAGCAGTAGGGGGACAGGGGGCACAGATACGCAGTATTTT.